One and the same sample provided the 31 T cell receptor beta chains below, sequenced in a study of T cell responses to AZD1222 COVID-19 vaccine. Repertoires were generated with immunoSEQ multiplex PCR, while TCRdb's copy carries only in-frame clones and drops some. The table records over 100,000 clones, under 90% of them present only once. The specimen was peripheral blood, collected on day 0 of AZD1222 vaccination. The receptor source for this set is an adult in good health.

V is TRBV6-5 and J is TRBJ1-5; D gene unclear. From germline, CDR1 is MNHEY and CDR2 SVGAGI. The ends were cut back, 2 bases at V and 4 bases at J, with 9 bases in the middle. The CDR3 totals 14 residues. The CDR3 loop is CASSYERGNQPQHF. The CDR3, as DNA: TGTGCCAGCAGTTACGAGCGGGGAAATCAGCCCCAGCATTTT.

The table lists this clone with a count of one. The chain combines TRBV7-2 with TRBJ2-3, with TRBD2 matching over 9 bases. V shed 3 bases and J 4 bases; nucleotides not matched to a gene: 8. The CDR3 runs 16 residues. CDR1 SGHTA and CDR2 FQGNSA come from the germline V gene. The CDR3 DNA reads as TGTGCCAGCAGCTTGGATGCACTAGCGGGTGCAGATACGCAGTATTTT. It yields the protein CASSLDALAGADTQYF. Supplemented by reference TRBV7-2 and TRBJ2-3, the full variable domain reads GAGVSQSPSNKVTEKGKDVELRCDPISGHTALYWYRQSLGQGLEFLIYFQGNSAPDKSGLPSDRFSAERTGGSVSTLTIQRTQQEDSAVYLCASSLDALAGADTQYFGPGTRLTVL.

The gene calls are TRBV4-3 and TRBJ2-1; 10 nucleotides match TRBD2. Germline trimming cut 3 bases from V and 2 bases from J; bases unmatched to any gene: 4. The CDR3 has 16 residues. Germline loops: CDR1 LGHNA, CDR2 YSLEER. Written as DNA, the CDR3 is TGCGCCAGCAGCCACCGTCTAGCGGGGGCCTACAATGAGCAGTTCTTC. Encoded protein: CASSHRLAGAYNEQFF.

This clone showed up just once. V and J are TRBV19 and TRBJ2-1; a weak D match, TRBD2 (6 bases). The V gene lost 6 bases and the J gene lost 9 bases, with 12 bases spanning the gap. There are 12 residues in the CDR3. CDR1 LNHDA and CDR2 SQIVND come from the germline V gene (reference sequence). This CDR3 reads CASSRLVGEQFF. DNA of the CDR3: TGTGCCAGTAGCCGACTAGTGGGTGAGCAGTTCTTC.

This chain links TRBV19 with TRBJ1-2; tentatively, D is TRBD1 (5 bases). The V end was cut by 4 bases, the J end by 2 bases, with 8 bases between. The CDR3 length is 13 residues. CDR1 and CDR2 (germline): LNHDA, SQIVND (reference sequence). The CDR3 here is CASSREGNYGYTF. In DNA, the CDR3 is TGTGCCAGTAGTAGAGAGGGGAACTATGGCTACACCTTC.

The CDR3 protein is CASSPIRDRGSGYEQYF. DNA of the CDR3: TGTGCCAGCAGTCCGATTAGAGACAGGGGGTCCGGCTACGAGCAGTACTTC. This chain joins TRBV27 and TRBJ2-7, with 9 bases lining up with TRBD1. After removal of 5 bases from V and 3 bases from J, the junction contained 14 bases not matched to a gene. The CDR3 runs 17 residues. The germline CDR1 and CDR2 sequences are MNHEY and SMNVEV (reference sequence).

The genes are TRBV30 and TRBJ1-2, with 7 positions matching TRBD1. V shed 4 bases, J shed 3 bases, and the junction held 5 bases outside the gene matches. Per the germline V gene, CDR1 is GTSNPN and CDR2 is SVGIG (reference sequence). CDR3 length: 13 amino acids. The CDR3 DNA reads as TGTGCCTGGACTAACAGGGGCGACTATGGCTACACCTTC. Its protein is CAWTNRGDYGYTF.

The CDR3 sequence is CASSLERQGAGGYTF. DNA for the CDR3: TGTGCCAGCAGCTTAGAACGACAGGGGGCCGGAGGCTACACCTTC. The chain uses TRBV7-6 and TRBJ1-2; 10 bases fit TRBD1. The CDR3 runs to 15 residues. With V trimmed by 1 base and J by 8 bases, 7 bases remained unmatched. Germline V gene sequence: CDR1 SGHVS, CDR2 FNYEAQ.

This clone came up a few times. The chain joins TRBV29-1 to TRBJ2-5; D is perhaps TRBD1 or TRBD2 (5 bases each). The length of the CDR3 is 13 residues. V shed 1 base and J shed 1 base, with 7 bases lying between them. Looked up from germline, CDR1 is SQVTM and CDR2 is ANQGSEA. Written as DNA, the CDR3 is TGCAGCGTTGAAGCGGGGACCCAAGAGACCCAGTACTTC. This codes for CSVEAGTQETQYF.

The chain couples TRBV4-1 to TRBJ2-7; no reliable D call. CDR3 length: 14 amino acids. Trimming left V 0 bases short and J 6 bases short, with 12 bases between. Germline values: CDR1 MGHRA, CDR2 YSYEKL. The DNA for the CDR3 is TGCGCCAGCAGCCAAGATCTCGGCGTCTTCGAGCAGTACTTC. Its translation is CASSQDLGVFEQYF.

The chain uses TRBV27 and TRBJ2-7, with 8 bases lining up with TRBD1. Germline loops: CDR1 MNHEY, CDR2 SMNVEV (reference sequence). Trimming at V came to 3 bases and at J to 9 bases, leaving 10 bases not matched to a gene. The CDR3 is 14 residues long. The DNA of the CDR3 is TGTGCCAGCAGTTTCACGGGGCAGGGGGCCGGGCAGTACTTC. This sequence encodes CASSFTGQGAGQYF.

The V and J genes are TRBV6-5 and TRBJ1-4; unclear D gene. Germline V gene lookup returns CDR1 MNHEY and CDR2 SVGAGI. Trimming left V 5 bases short and J 6 bases short, with 10 bases between. The CDR3 runs 13 residues. The CDR3 here is CASSHNTDEKLFF. Written as DNA, the CDR3 is TGTGCCAGCAGTCATAACACCGATGAAAAACTGTTTTTT.

The chain employs TRBV3-1 (or the pseudogene TRBV3-2) and TRBJ1-1; D is unclear. V gave up 4 bases and J gave up 1 base, with 16 bases separating them. The CDR3 totals 16 residues. In germline, CDR1 is LGHDT, CDR2 YNNKEL (reference sequence). CDR3 bases: TGTGCCAGCAGCCCAGGTTCCTCTTGGTCGAACACTGAAGCTTTCTTT. Its translation: CASSPGSSWSNTEAFF.

The V gene is TRBV28, the J gene TRBJ1-2; possibly TRBD1 for D (6 bases). There are 13 residues in the CDR3. Trimming left V 6 bases short and J 4 bases short, with 12 bases between. Germline assignment: CDR1 MDHEN and CDR2 SYDVKM. CDR3 DNA: TGTGCCAGCAGCACAGGGCGGGTCTATGGCTACACCTTC. Encoded protein: CASSTGRVYGYTF.

The CDR3 sequence: CASSLVGPYNEQFF. The CDR3 DNA is TGTGCCAGCAGCTTAGTGGGCCCCTACAATGAGCAGTTCTTC. The chain couples TRBV7-9 to TRBJ2-1; D ambiguous. Germline-derived CDR1 and CDR2 are SEHNR and FQNEAQ (reference sequence). V was pared by 1 base and J by 2 bases, with 6 bases between. The CDR3 runs 14 residues.

The rearrangement uses TRBV28 and TRBJ2-7, with 8 positions matching TRBD2. This CDR3 contains 13 residues. With V trimmed by 7 bases and J by 4 bases, 6 bases remained unmatched. Germline CDR1 reads MDHEN; CDR2 reads SYDVKM. As DNA, the CDR3 is TGTGCCAGCATCGGGGGGGGCCGGTACGAGCAGTACTTC. This gives the protein CASIGGGRYEQYF.

The chain recombines TRBV30 with TRBJ2-2, with D unclear. The CDR3 consists of 11 residues. V dropped 3 bases and J dropped 1 base, with 0 bases sitting between them. CDR1 is GTSNPN and CDR2 is SVGIG in the germline V gene (reference sequence). CDR3: CAWRNTGELFF. In DNA, the CDR3 is TGTGCCTGGAGGAACACCGGGGAGCTGTTTTTT.

This chain uses TRBV5-1 with TRBJ2-1; the match to TRBD1 covers 10 bases. V shed 6 bases, J shed 7 bases, and the junction held 4 bases outside the gene matches. CDR1 and CDR2 (germline): SGHRS, YFSETQ. The CDR3 loop spans 13 amino acids. CDR3 sequence reads: CASNPGQGNEQFF. Here the CDR3 DNA reads TGCGCCAGCAATCCGGGACAGGGGAATGAGCAGTTCTTC.

The chain has TRBV29-1 and TRBJ2-2, with D possibly TRBD2 on 7 matching bases. Germline assignment: CDR1 SQVTM and CDR2 ANQGSEA. This CDR3 is 14 amino acids long. Trimming pared 7 bases from V and 0 bases from J, leaving 12 bases between. DNA of the CDR3: TGCAGCGCCGGGGGGACAACGAACACCGGGGAGCTGTTTTTT. Its translation: CSAGGTTNTGELFF.

The V call is TRBV5-1, the J call TRBJ2-2; no clear D. The CDR3 has 15 residues. Per the germline V gene, CDR1 is SGHRS and CDR2 is YFSETQ. V lost 4 bases and J 7 bases, leaving 17 bases between the germline ends. For the CDR3, the DNA is TGCGCCAGCAGCCCCCCTGGGCTAGTTGGCGGGGAGCTGTTTTTT. Translation: CASSPPGLVGGELFF.

The gene calls are TRBV19 and TRBJ1-3; possible D gene TRBD1, 6 bases. The CDR3 contains 14 residues. Germline V lookup: CDR1 LNHDA, CDR2 SQIVND (reference sequence). V dropped 6 bases and J dropped 3 bases, with 12 bases sitting between them. CDR3 in amino acids: CASRKGTFGNTIYF. For the CDR3, the DNA is TGTGCCAGTAGAAAAGGGACATTTGGAAACACCATATATTTT. Full variable domain (outside the CDR3, taken from reference TRBV19 and TRBJ1-3): DGGITQSPKYLFRKEGQNVTLSCEQNLNHDAMYWYRQDPGQGLRLIYYSQIVNDFQKGDIAEGYSVSREKKESFPLTVTSAQKNPTAFYLCASRKGTFGNTIYFGEGSWLTVV.

This clone is a singleton in its sample. The gene calls are TRBV10-3 and TRBJ2-1, with D perhaps given as TRBD1 or TRBD2 (6 bases each). The CDR3 length is 14 residues. V lost 7 bases and J 1 base, leaving 11 bases between the germline ends. Per the germline V gene, CDR1 is ENHRY and CDR2 is SYGVKD. The CDR3 spells CAITPGASYNEQFF. In DNA form, the CDR3 reads TGTGCCATCACCCCGGGGGCGTCCTACAATGAGCAGTTCTTC.

The V call is TRBV29-1, the J call TRBJ2-7; 7 nucleotides agree with TRBD1. Germline CDR1 reads SQVTM; CDR2 reads ANQGSEA. The CDR3 runs 13 residues. Trimming cost V 7 bases and J 2 bases; bases outside gene matches: 8. The CDR3 loop reads CSAQTGLTYEQYF. In DNA form, the CDR3 reads TGCAGCGCCCAGACAGGGCTGACCTACGAGCAGTACTTC.

This chain joins TRBV13 and TRBJ1-2; 7 bases agree with TRBD1. Germline lookup yields CDR1 PRHDT and CDR2 FYEKMQ (reference sequence). Trimming took 5 bases from V and 4 from J; bases not matched to a gene: 10. This CDR3 is 15 amino acids long. CDR3 coding DNA: TGTGCCAGCAGCGCTAACAGGGGAGGGGGCTATGGCTACACCTTC. This encodes CASSANRGGGYGYTF. Full variable domain (missing parts from reference TRBV13 and TRBJ1-2): AAGVIQSPRHLIKEKRETATLKCYPIPRHDTVYWYQQGPGQDPQFLISFYEKMQSDKGSIPDRFSAQQFSDYHSELNMSSLELGDSALYFCASSANRGGGYGYTFGSGTRLTVV.

The DNA of the CDR3 is TGTGCCAGCAGCTTGACAGGGGGGATGGAACCCTATGGCTACACCTTC. Translated, it gives CASSLTGGMEPYGYTF. The chain combines TRBV11-2 with TRBJ1-2, with TRBD1 identical over 9 bases. Germline V gene sequence: CDR1 SGHAT, CDR2 FQNNGV. Losses at the gene ends were 3 bases for V and 4 bases for J; bases not matched to a gene: 9. The CDR3 runs to 16 residues.

The rearrangement uses TRBV4-1 and TRBJ2-5, with TRBD2 matching 7 bases. CDR1 MGHRA and CDR2 YSYEKL come from the germline V gene. The trim removed 2 bases at V and 5 bases at J, leaving 8 bases unmatched. The CDR3 has 15 amino acids. In DNA form, the CDR3 reads TGCGCCAGCAGCCAACCTGGGAGGGGTGGGGAGACCCAGTACTTC. Translated: CASSQPGRGGETQYF.

The chain couples TRBV6-1 to TRBJ2-3; D uncertain. Between the trimmed V and J ends, which lost 5 bases and 4 bases, there was a span of 4 bases. The CDR3 sequence is 11 residues long. The germline CDR1 and CDR2 sequences are MNHNS and SASEGT. CDR3 in DNA: TGTGCCAGCAGTTTCCCAGATACGCAGTATTTT. Translation gives CASSFPDTQYF.

The chain links TRBV7-9 to TRBJ2-7; tentative D call: TRBD1 (5 bases). The CDR3 contains 14 residues. Germline lookup yields CDR1 SEHNR and CDR2 FQNEAQ (reference sequence). The V end was cut by 5 bases, the J end by 6 bases, with 17 bases between. The CDR3 region is CASSLQGSEVEQYF. CDR3 bases: TGTGCCAGCAGCCTGCAGGGTAGTGAGGTCGAGCAGTACTTC.

The chain carries TRBV7-2 and TRBJ2-7; TRBD2 is a possible D gene (6 bases). Trimming removed 1 base at V and 3 bases at J, with 10 bases between. CDR3 length equals 14 residues. Germline V gene lookup returns CDR1 SGHTA and CDR2 FQGNSA. The CDR3 spells CASSLEAGFYEQYF. The CDR3 region has the DNA TGTGCCAGCAGCTTAGAAGCGGGCTTCTACGAGCAGTACTTC.

The chain recombines TRBV27 with TRBJ2-2; D gene ambiguous. Deletions cut 1 base from V and 7 bases from J, with 7 bases between. CDR1 is MNHEY, CDR2 SMNVEV, per germline (reference sequence). This CDR3 is 13 amino acids long. The CDR3 protein is CASSLLGFGELFF. DNA for the CDR3: TGTGCCAGCAGTTTATTGGGGTTCGGGGAGCTGTTTTTT.

This clone was detected many times. This sequence joins TRBV10-1 and TRBJ2-7; 9 bases match TRBD2. Germline V CDR1 and CDR2: WNHNN, SYGVQD (reference sequence). J gave up 6 bases and V 5 bases, and 5 bases lay outside the gene matches. The CDR3 is 13 residues long. CDR3 DNA sequence: TGCGCCAGCAGTACGGGACTAGCTTCCGAGCAGTACTTC. It codes for CASSTGLASEQYF.